The sequence of this TCR beta chain was determined in a study of cytomegalovirus exposure and HLA in healthy donors (dated by TCRdb to the late 2010s). About the full investigation: An earlier analysis of roughly 500 of the donors reported 276 Gb of sequence data and approximately 110 million unique TCR beta sequences from roughly 180 million T cells. About 300 gigabases of sequencing data and around 88 million unique TCR sequences made up an early release that covered over 550 HLA-typed donors. Among the approximately 400 genotyped donors, roughly 80% belonged to the genetic ancestry cluster associated with self-reported Caucasian donors. The study was designed to test whether signatures of past pathogen exposure could be identified by cataloging public T cell receptors. The study used immunosequencing to profile the T cell repertoires of approximately 630 subjects and linked those repertoires to cytomegalovirus serostatus. Besides the first cohort of 666 subjects, a separate validation cohort made up of around 120 different subjects was used. To predict cytomegalovirus infection status, the study brought together high-throughput TCR immunosequencing, statistical association of individual TCRs with disease status, and machine learning. A later analysis re-analyzed previously published TCR beta repertoires from 500 to 700 donors and added high-resolution HLA genotyping to study TCR occurrence patterns. In the later analysis, no new phenotypic data were used to find candidate immune exposures; instead, reliance was placed on TCR beta sequences and their occurrence across donors. An earlier analysis of some 500 of the donors used high-throughput TCR beta sequencing to judge whether each TCR beta V gene segment behaved as functional or pseudogenic. Donor age, sex, ethnicity and CMV serostatus were collected together with the repertoire data. A later genetic analysis used genome-wide SNP genotypes for 398 of the 666 donors, treating that subset as a discovery cohort. Every discovery cohort repertoire had been produced on one sequencing platform. HLA typing included class I and class II loci at four-digit resolution. The number of donors typed differed by locus, with 629-630 for A, B, C, DRB1 and DQB1, around 500 for DQA1, 600 to 610 for DPA1, and roughly 450 for DPB1. A handful of DR-DQ haplotypes were handled as single units for association and clustering because linkage in the cohort was strong. Among some 410 genotyped donors of the cohort, an average of around 240,000 unique TCR beta nucleotide sequences were sequenced per donor, roughly 20% of them non-productive.

For this chain, trimming is 4 bases at the V end and 3 bases at the J end, and the number of junction bases without a gene match is 11. The germline V gene specifies SGHTA as CDR1 and FQGNSA as CDR2. CDR3 length: 16 amino acids, cysteine to phenylalanine. Only the CDR3 region is kept as DNA, spanning 48 bases read in frame from base 1. The cohort comprised 666 healthy bone marrow donors. All cohort members were sampled while nominally healthy, although unrecorded immune exposures were likely present. The donor was CMV seronegative and belonged to the group of over 300 seronegative cohort members. A peripheral blood sample was collected from each donor, and TCR beta sequencing was performed on peripheral blood mononuclear cells. The Qiagen DNeasy Blood Extraction Kit was used to extract genomic DNA from the blood cell samples. Broad study findings and their caveats: Some IMGT-functional V segments, including TRBV6-2 and TRBV6-3, could not be told apart with the 87-base-pair reads, so those segments were excluded. In a later analysis, most CMV-associated TCR beta chains were found to appear HLA-restricted, with HLA associations seemingly driven largely by CMV exposure. For the cohort, immune exposure information was limited to CMV serostatus. This cohort had only TCR beta chains sequenced, and the lack of alpha or paired-chain data limited which features could be detected. In both the original and validation cohorts, the classifier was reported to diagnose cytomegalovirus status with high specificity and sensitivity. The study gave a list of 150 to 200 TCR beta chains associated with cytomegalovirus. A later analysis found that HLA-associated TCR beta chains were more clonally expanded and had lower generation probabilities than equally common non-associated chains. HLA typing was unavailable for some donors at each locus, so association tests used only the typed subset. Linkage disequilibrium might explain the correlated functional status among segregating V segments, but an unknown experimental factor could not be ruled out. Because counts were too low, roughly 17 rarely observed V segments, including chromosome 9 orphons, were left out of the earlier analysis of some 600 of the donors. According to a later analysis, TCR association rates differed among HLA loci, with DRB1 alleles showing the most associated TCRs and HLA-C alleles showing the fewest. Three of the identified cytomegalovirus-associated TCR beta chains were confirmed in vitro to be specific for cytomegalovirus antigens. An earlier analysis of roughly 570 of the donors showed that most TCR beta V segments appeared in productive rearrangements either about 87% or about 30% of the time, which broadly matched IMGT annotations. A cluster of highly shared sequence variants was judged likely to represent a technical artifact of the sequencing pipeline. According to a later analysis, parvovirus B19, influenza, CMV and Epstein-Barr virus appeared linked to several top co-occurrence clusters. In a later analysis, 15,000 to 20,000 TCR beta sequences were associated with specific HLA alleles at a false discovery rate of 0.05. Strong co-occurrence of HLA alleles, especially DR and DQ, made assigning TCR associations to individual alleles difficult. In a later genetic analysis, fewer N-insertions in productive TCRs were reported among donors in an Asian-associated ancestry cluster than the 666-donor mean. The presence/absence analyses assumed that sequencing depth was roughly uniform across donors, and that assumption may not be true. An association between a missense DCLRE1C variant and V-gene and J-gene trimming of TCR beta chains was found in a later genetic analysis and replicated in an independent cohort. It was suggested by the authors that the approach could potentially be generalized to other disease states and immunological phenotypes. A further reported finding was that TCR beta sequences accurately predicted the HLA-A and HLA-B alleles for most subjects in the first cohort. Most TCR sequences were observed very rarely across donors, whereas some public TCRs were present in many individuals.

Ten or more counts support this clone. It lacks a known antigen. The record has no base qualities; no much larger clone is one base away. Library preparation employed the immunoSEQ multiplex PCR assay. For the multiplex PCR, a mixture combining 60 forward primers for TCR Vbeta segments and 13 reverse primers for TCR Jbeta segments was used. The CDR3 region of rearranged TCR beta genes was amplified from genomic DNA by a multiplex PCR assay. The Illumina HiSeq System was used to sequence the amplified TCR beta libraries as 87-base-pair reads. On the authors' methods: Across the 670 or so repertoires, a later analysis counted tens of millions of unique TCR beta chains, about 10 million of which were shared by at least two donors. Raw reads were error-corrected and collapsed into unique sequences by a nearest-neighbor algorithm in which closely related sequences were merged to remove PCR and sequencing errors. To assign V, D and J gene segments, CDR3 sequences were aligned to IMGT reference sequences. For a sequence to be retained, at least a six-nucleotide match to both a V gene segment and a J gene segment was required. Rearrangements were classified as productive when the CDR3 lacked stop codons and remained in frame with V and J, and all other rearrangements were classified as non-productive. Following IMGT convention, CDR3 was defined as the stretch from the second conserved V-encoded cysteine to the conserved J-encoded phenylalanine. Sequences without an unambiguous match to a single V gene segment were excluded from the earlier analysis of 587 of the donors. In an earlier analysis of approximately 590 of the donors, V segments were called functional above 56.7% productive rearrangements and were called segregating when the between-donor standard deviation exceeded 5%. To diagnose cytomegalovirus status from the catalog of TCR beta chain sequences, a statistical classification framework was built. In a later analysis, V and J genes were assigned by comparing TCR nucleotide sequences against IMGT/GENE-DB human TR gene sequences. A later analysis assigned CDR3 sequences and most-parsimonious VDJ recombination scenarios with the TCRdist pipeline. A later analysis defined each TCR beta chain by its CDR3 amino acid sequence plus V-gene family, and excluded reads lacking a unique V-gene family. A later analysis removed 592 highly shared, low-generation-probability nucleotide sequences to deal with suspected cross-contamination and a sequencing artifact. A later analysis calculated a clonal expansion index for each public chain from normalized within-repertoire ranks of inferred template counts. A later analysis computed generation probabilities with a VDJ recombination model fitted to out-of-frame rearrangements, and checked the results against IGoR. Hypergeometric tests were used in a later analysis to score TCR-TCR, TCR-HLA and TCR-CMV co-occurrence, with a repertoire-size bias correction applied to the TCR pairs. False discovery rates were estimated in a later analysis by permuting HLA or CMV assignments 20 times. In a later analysis, co-occurring TCRs were grouped using DBSCAN, and TCRdist sequence similarity was added for clustering within HLA-allele-positive subsets. Repertoires with fewer than 30,000 or more than 120,000 public chains, plus five repertoires with anomalous nucleotide sharing, were excluded from co-occurrence clustering. The source is immuneACCESS, and TCRdb retained only in-frame sequences with V and J called. Part of the clones is not carried over; for the studies checked, unresolved V genes explain less than half of this, and the remainder is unexplained. D and trimming were read from the DNA, whereas the V and J calls and clone size are those reported in that table. Across this sample there are some 190,000 clones, with 75% to 85% seen only once. The top ten constitute more than 1.4% of the sample.

This sequence originates from a man younger than 35 in good health and CMV-seronegative. The V gene is TRBV7-2 and the J gene is TRBJ2-7; TRBD1 aligns with 8 central bases. Specimen: PBMCs. The nucleotide sequence is given as TGTGCCAGCAGCTCCGAGCGACAGGGGATCCGCTACGAGCAGTACTTC. The resulting protein is CASSSERQGIRYEQYF.